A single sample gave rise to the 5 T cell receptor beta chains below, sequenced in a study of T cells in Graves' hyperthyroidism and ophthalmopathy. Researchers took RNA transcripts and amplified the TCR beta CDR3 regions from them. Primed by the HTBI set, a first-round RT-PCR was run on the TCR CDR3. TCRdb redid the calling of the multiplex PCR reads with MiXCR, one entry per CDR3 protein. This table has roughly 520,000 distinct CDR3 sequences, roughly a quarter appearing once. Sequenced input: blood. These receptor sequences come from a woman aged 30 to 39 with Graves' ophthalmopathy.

As DNA, the CDR3 is TGCGCCAGCAGCTTGGAGGCAGGGGTAGATACGCAGTATTTT. Encoded protein: CASSLEAGVDTQYF. The chain links TRBV5-1 to TRBJ2-3; TRBD1 is a possible D gene (6 bases). V lost 0 bases, J lost 5 bases, and 10 bases lay in between. Germline CDR1 is SGHRS and CDR2 is YFSETQ. The CDR3 has 14 residues.

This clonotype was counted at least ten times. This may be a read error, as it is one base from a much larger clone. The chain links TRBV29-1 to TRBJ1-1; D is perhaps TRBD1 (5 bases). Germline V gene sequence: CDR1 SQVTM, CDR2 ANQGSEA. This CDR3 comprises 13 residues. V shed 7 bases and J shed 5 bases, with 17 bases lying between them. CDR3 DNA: TGCAGCGCTGAGAGGGACGCAATAACTGAAGCTTTCTTT. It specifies CSAERDAITEAFF.

As DNA, the CDR3 is TGTGCCACCAGCAGAGATAGGTCAGGGTTCGTCACTGAAGCTTTCTTT. Its protein product is CATSRDRSGFVTEAFF. The V gene is TRBV15, the J gene TRBJ1-1; tentative D call: TRBD1 (5 bases). The CDR3 sequence is 16 residues long. Between the trimmed V and J ends, which lost 0 bases and 4 bases, there was a span of 15 bases. Per the germline V gene, CDR1 is LNHNV and CDR2 is YYDKDF (reference sequence).

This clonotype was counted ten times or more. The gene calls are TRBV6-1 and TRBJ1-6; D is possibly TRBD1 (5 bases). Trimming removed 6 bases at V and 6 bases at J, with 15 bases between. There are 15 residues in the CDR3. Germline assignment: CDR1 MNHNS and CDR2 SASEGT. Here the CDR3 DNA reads TGTGCCAGCAGATTCCCATGGGGGACTAATTCACCCCTCCACTTT. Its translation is CASRFPWGTNSPLHF.

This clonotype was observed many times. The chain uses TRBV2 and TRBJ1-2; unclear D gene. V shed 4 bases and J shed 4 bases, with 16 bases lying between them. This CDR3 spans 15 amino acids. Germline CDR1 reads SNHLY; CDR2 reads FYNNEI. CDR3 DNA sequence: TGTGCCAGCAGTGGTATAGATCACCGGGGCTATGGCTACACCTTC. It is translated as CASSGIDHRGYGYTF.